The clone carrying this T cell receptor beta chain was recorded at least ten times. Synthesis of cDNA was carried out by template-switch 5'RACE. The reaction used 10-nucleotide random UMIs. TCRdb reanalysed the 5' RACE reads using MiXCR and keeps one entry per CDR3 protein. This sample has 55,000 to 75,000 distinct CDR3 sequences, with approximately 13% found just once. This entry is derived from a study of neurological immune-mediated disorders. This CDR3 has 15 residues. Germline V gives CDR1 SGHRS, CDR2 YFSETQ. V lost 2 bases to trimming and J lost 0 bases, with 9 bases between them. Time point of the sample: longitudinal time-point 1 (baseline). Libraries used 2 million unsorted PBMCs kept frozen in RNAlater.

The receptor was isolated from a female donor with HTLV-1-associated myelopathy (HAM/TSP). This chain links TRBV5-1 with TRBJ1-3; D unclear. Sequencing input: PBMCs. The CDR3 loop is CASSFLGTSGNTIYF. The CDR3 nucleotides read TGCGCCAGCAGCTTCTTGGGCACCTCTGGAAACACCATATATTTT.